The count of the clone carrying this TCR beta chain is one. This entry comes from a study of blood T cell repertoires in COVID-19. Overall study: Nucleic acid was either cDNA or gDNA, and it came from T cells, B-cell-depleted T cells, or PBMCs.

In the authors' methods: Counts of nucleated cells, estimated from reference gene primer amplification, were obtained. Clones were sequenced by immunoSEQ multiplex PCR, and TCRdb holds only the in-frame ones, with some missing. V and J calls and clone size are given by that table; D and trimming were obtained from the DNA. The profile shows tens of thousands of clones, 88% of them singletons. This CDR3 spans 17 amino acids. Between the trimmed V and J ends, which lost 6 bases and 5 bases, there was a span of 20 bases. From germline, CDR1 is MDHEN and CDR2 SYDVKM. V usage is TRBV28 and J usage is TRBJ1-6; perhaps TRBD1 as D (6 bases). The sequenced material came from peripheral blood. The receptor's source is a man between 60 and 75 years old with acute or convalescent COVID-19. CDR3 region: CASSSPGRGQNNSPLHF. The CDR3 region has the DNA TGTGCCAGCAGCTCACCGGGCCGGGGACAAAATAATTCACCCCTCCACTTT.